This T cell receptor (beta chain) was recorded in a study of blood T cell repertoires in COVID-19. About the research overall: Samples of COVID-19 (acute and convalescent) were obtained from the United States, Italy and Spain. From T cells, B-cell-depleted T cells, or PBMCs came the material, which was cDNA or gDNA.

The CDR3 sequence is 16 residues long. The ends were cut back, 3 bases at V and 3 bases at J, with 18 bases in the middle. CDR1 and CDR2 (germline): ENHRY, SYGVKD. Method: immunoSEQ multiplex PCR; TCRdb's copy keeps in-frame clones and lacks some. The sample holds fewer than 200,000 clones, over 60% seen once. The receptor was isolated from a woman over 75 with acute or convalescent COVID-19. Sample: peripheral blood. The chain links TRBV10-3 to TRBJ2-7; D not resolved. CDR3 amino acids: CAISDSVSAPNYEQYF. In nucleotides, the CDR3 is TGTGCCATCAGTGATTCCGTCTCTGCACCTAACTACGAGCAGTACTTC.